Described below is a single T cell receptor (beta chain) sequence and its context. Trimming took 5 bases from V and 2 from J, leaving 10 bases between them. Per germline, CDR1 SGHTA and CDR2 FQGTGA. The length of the CDR3 is 14 residues. These data are taken from a study of blood T cell repertoires in COVID-19. Study at large: COVID-19 samples, acute and convalescent, were from the United States, Italy and Spain. Nucleic acid was either cDNA or gDNA, and it came from T cells, B-cell-depleted T cells, or PBMCs.

Seattle cases were enrolled at active infection and followed longitudinally. Authors' methods: Estimates of nucleated cell counts were drawn from the amplification of reference gene primers. Generated by immunoSEQ multiplex PCR, the TCRdb table keeps only in-frame clones and is missing some. V and J calls and clone size come straight from that table; D and trimming were deduced from the DNA. The sample gives 150,000 to 200,000 clones, roughly 76% of which show up once; about 11% is in the top ten. V gene TRBV7-3 combines with J gene TRBJ2-1; tentative D call: TRBD2 (6 bases). The sequencing sample was made of peripheral blood. The sequence derives from a woman aged 40 to 50 with COVID-19, enrolled during active disease. This CDR3 is CASSQGGPYNEQFF. DNA of the CDR3: TGTGCCAGCAGCCAGGGAGGTCCCTACAATGAGCAGTTCTTC.